The clone carrying this TCR beta chain has just a few counts. Amplification of TCR beta used genomic DNA extracted from peripheral blood. This sample is drawn from a study of T cell repertoires in aging, cancer and after chemotherapy. A mixed TRB-A/B primer pool amplified rearranged TRB by multiplex touch-down PCR. From the multiplex PCR reads, TCRdb called clonotypes with MiXCR, one entry per CDR3 protein. The sample contains 1,700 or so distinct CDR3 sequences, about a quarter of which appear only once. The germline V and J ends were trimmed by 0 bases and 5 bases, with 13 bases remaining between them. This CDR3 region has 14 residues. Looked up from germline, CDR1 is DFQATT and CDR2 is SNEGSKA (reference sequence).

The J gene is TRBJ1-2, the V gene TRBV20-1; a weak D match, TRBD1 (5 bases). The sample comprised blood. This receptor was obtained from a human donor with a blood cancer. CDR3 sequence (DNA): TGCAGTGCTAGAGATTCCGCGCAGGGATATGGCTACACCTTC. This gives the protein CSARDSAQGYGYTF.